Presented here are 20 T cell receptor beta chains from one specimen sequenced in a study of blood T cell repertoires in COVID-19. Using immunoSEQ multiplex PCR, the repertoire was profiled, and TCRdb retains in-frame clones only, with some absent. The sample records under 250,000 clones, 84% being singletons. Sequencing was done on a sample of peripheral blood. The receptors come from a woman aged 55-69 years who had recovered from COVID-19.

This clone was seen a few times. The chain recombines TRBV19 with TRBJ1-5; D gene unclear. The CDR3 spans 14 residues. From germline, CDR1 is LNHDA and CDR2 SQIVND (reference sequence). V lost 7 bases and J lost 0, with 10 bases in between. The CDR3 reads CASNLANSNQPQHF. The CDR3 nucleotides read TGTGCCAGTAATTTGGCCAATAGCAATCAGCCCCAGCATTTT.

The CDR3, as DNA: TGTGCCAGCAAAGGACAGGTAATAAATGAGCAGTTCTTC. Protein product: CASKGQVINEQFF. V usage is TRBV27 and J usage is TRBJ2-1; the match to TRBD1 covers 7 bases. V was pared by 7 bases and J by 7 bases, with 7 bases of the junction left unmatched. The CDR3 loop spans 13 amino acids. Germline CDR1 reads MNHEY; CDR2 reads SMNVEV (reference sequence).

In this sample, this clone turned up a few times. The chain is built from TRBV6-5 and TRBJ2-2; 8 bases match TRBD1. Germline-derived CDR1 and CDR2 are MNHEY and SVGAGI. This CDR3 comprises 12 residues. J lost 6 bases, V lost 6 bases, and 0 bases had no gene match. The DNA of the CDR3 is TGTGCCAGCAGGACAGGGGCCGGGGAGCTGTTTTTT. It translates to CASRTGAGELFF.

The chain combines TRBV7-2 with TRBJ2-2; 10 nucleotides line up with TRBD1. The CDR3 is 16 residues long. Trimming cost V 5 bases and J 5 bases; bases outside gene matches: 8. CDR1 and CDR2 from the germline V gene are SGHTA and FQGNSA. The CDR3 coding sequence is TGTGCCAGCAGCCCCTGGGGGACAGGGGTTACCGGGGAGCTGTTTTTT. Protein product: CASSPWGTGVTGELFF.

This chain uses TRBV2 with TRBJ1-4; no definite D call. Germline V gene data show CDR1 as SNHLY and CDR2 as FYNNEI. Trimming shortened V by 4 bases and J by 7 bases, and 13 bases separated the two germline ends. The length of the CDR3 is 14 residues. The CDR3 sequence: CASSVQQTSEKLFF. DNA for the CDR3: TGTGCCAGCAGTGTACAGCAGACGTCTGAAAAACTGTTTTTT.

The gene calls are TRBV5-5 and TRBJ2-5; 8 bases line up with TRBD2. V trimming: 4 bases; J trimming: 2 bases; junction bases outside the gene matches: 7. Germline V gene sequence: CDR1 SGHKS, CDR2 YYEKEE (reference sequence). The CDR3 has 15 residues. The DNA of the CDR3 is TGTGCCAGCAGCGTACTAGCGGACGCGCAAGAGACCCAGTACTTC. It yields the protein CASSVLADAQETQYF.

The gene calls are TRBV9 and TRBJ2-7; 7 bases match TRBD1. This CDR3 contains 14 residues. Germline CDR1 reads SGDLS; CDR2 reads YYNGEE. The trim removed 0 bases at V and 4 bases at J, leaving 4 bases unmatched. CDR3 DNA: TGTGCCAGCAGCGTAGAGGGGGCCGAATACGAGCAGTACTTC. Translating it yields CASSVEGAEYEQYF.

The rearrangement joins TRBV5-1 to TRBJ1-4; D might be TRBD1 (6 bases). Germline CDR1 SGHRS, CDR2 YFSETQ. The germline V and J ends were trimmed by 4 bases and 2 bases, with 12 bases remaining between them. This CDR3 has 15 amino acids. The CDR3 region is CASSDRQTTNEKLFF. The CDR3 region has the DNA TGCGCCAGCAGCGACAGGCAGACGACTAATGAAAAACTGTTTTTT.

This chain connects TRBV27 to TRBJ2-5; 7 bases fit TRBD2. Germline V CDR1 and CDR2: MNHEY, SMNVEV (reference sequence). This CDR3 has 15 amino acids. With V trimmed by 3 bases and J by 4 bases, 8 bases remained unmatched. Written as DNA, the CDR3 is TGTGCCAGCAGTTTGGGAGGGGAAGTGGCAGAGACCCAGTACTTC. This translates into CASSLGGEVAETQYF.

This sequence joins TRBV19 and TRBJ2-7; D gene ambiguous. Germline values: CDR1 LNHDA, CDR2 SQIVND (reference sequence). V shed 2 bases and J shed 5 bases, with 10 bases lying between them. The CDR3 length is 13 residues. The chain's CDR3 is CASSISVLNEQYF. The CDR3 DNA reads as TGTGCCAGTAGTATATCGGTTCTCAACGAGCAGTACTTC.

V usage is TRBV4-1 and J usage is TRBJ1-4; 7 bases align to TRBD1. V trimming: 5 bases; J trimming: 8 bases; junction bases outside the gene matches: 8. The CDR3 is 14 residues long. Germline values: CDR1 MGHRA, CDR2 YSYEKL. The CDR3 loop reads CASSFTGALEKLFF. CDR3 DNA sequence: TGCGCCAGCAGCTTCACAGGGGCCTTGGAAAAACTGTTTTTT.

V usage is TRBV27 and J usage is TRBJ2-7; 7 nucleotides line up with TRBD1. Germline V CDR1 and CDR2: MNHEY, SMNVEV (reference sequence). J was trimmed by 0 bases and V by 2 bases; bases with no gene match: 1. The length of the CDR3 is 14 residues. The CDR3 DNA reads TGTGCCAGCAGTTTAGGACAGGCCTCCTACGAGCAGTACTTC. Its translation is CASSLGQASYEQYF.

The rearrangement joins TRBV5-6 to TRBJ1-4; tentative D call: TRBD1 (6 bases). With 5 bases removed from V and 7 bases from J, the gap between germline ends came to 12 bases. This CDR3 contains 13 residues. Germline values: CDR1 SGHDT, CDR2 YYEEEE. In nucleotides, the CDR3 is TGTGCCAGCAGAGGGGGGGCTGGTGAAAAACTGTTTTTT. Protein product: CASRGGAGEKLFF.

This chain links TRBV6-6 with TRBJ1-1; 8 bases are a match to TRBD1. Germline CDR1 MNHNY, CDR2 SVGAGI (reference sequence). The CDR3 loop spans 13 amino acids. CDR3 loop: CADRQGMNTEAFF. The CDR3 DNA sequence: TGTGCAGACCGACAGGGGATGAACACTGAAGCTTTCTTT.

The chain combines TRBV9 with TRBJ1-1; D not certain. V was pared by 0 bases and J by 8 bases, with 11 bases between. Germline V lookup: CDR1 SGDLS, CDR2 YYNGEE. This CDR3 spans 13 amino acids. This CDR3 reads CASSVVDFGEAFF. CDR3 nucleotide sequence: TGTGCCAGCAGCGTAGTAGACTTTGGCGAAGCTTTCTTT.

The V and J genes are TRBV21-1 and TRBJ2-5; the table gives TRBD2 as D, unverified against the DNA. TRBV21-1 is marked as a pseudogene. The CDR3 length is 16 residues. The CDR3 DNA reads TGTGCCACCCGGGGAGCGGGGGGGCATTTGAAAGAGACCCAGTACTTC. Amino acids: CATRGAGGHLKETQYF.

The chain combines TRBV7-3 with TRBJ2-3; TRBD1 is a possible D gene (5 bases). Trimming left V 0 bases short and J 5 bases short, with 9 bases between. This CDR3 is built from 14 residues. From germline, CDR1 is SGHTA and CDR2 FQGTGA. The CDR3 reads CASSLTRAEDTQYF. The CDR3 region has the DNA TGTGCCAGCAGCTTAACCAGGGCGGAAGATACGCAGTATTTT.

The chain combines TRBV7-9 with TRBJ2-5; TRBD1 matches at 9 bases. The V and J ends lost 2 bases and 4 bases, in that order; junction bases with no gene match: 5. There are 15 residues in the CDR3. Germline assignment: CDR1 SEHNR and CDR2 FQNEAQ (reference sequence). CDR3 sequence: CASSLSQGQGETQYF. CDR3 bases: TGTGCCAGCAGCTTAAGTCAGGGACAGGGAGAGACCCAGTACTTC.

The chain uses TRBV7-6 and TRBJ2-2; perhaps TRBD1 as D (5 bases). V was trimmed by 5 bases and J by 3 bases, leaving 13 bases between them. CDR3 length: 15 amino acids. Germline CDR1 SGHVS, CDR2 FNYEAQ. For the CDR3, the DNA is TGTGCCAGCAGCCCAGGCGTCAGGGACACCGGGGAGCTGTTTTTT. Translating it yields CASSPGVRDTGELFF.

V gene TRBV13 combines with J gene TRBJ2-7, with D perhaps matching TRBD1 (6 bases). Germline CDR1 reads PRHDT; CDR2 reads FYEKMQ (reference sequence). This CDR3 region has 18 residues. Trimming stripped 5 bases from V and 4 bases from J, with 27 bases between. This chain's CDR3 is CASSPGSGHRGRIYEQYF. CDR3 in DNA: TGTGCCAGCAGCCCTGGGTCGGGACATCGAGGTCGGATTTACGAGCAGTACTTC.